This is a list of T cell receptor beta chains from one sample in a study of T cell responses to AZD1222 COVID-19 vaccine. Profiling relied on immunoSEQ multiplex PCR, and the TCRdb table lists in-frame clones only, not all of them. Among some 71,000 clones listed, roughly nine tenths were seen once. The source was peripheral blood, collected 28 days after the second AZD1222 dose. The origin of the receptors is an adult who received the AZD1222 COVID-19 vaccine. CDR3s include the opening cysteine and the closing phenylalanine or tryptophan. The D gene is left open where the match is weak. Rows give clone size only sometimes, using once, few, many, or a class for an expanded clone.

>TRBV5-1|TRBD2|NA|TRBJ2-1
CASSSITSDHSYNEQFF
TGCGCCAGCAGCTCGATCACTAGCGACCACTCCTACAATGAGCAGTTCTTC
>TRBV10-3|TRBD1|NA|TRBJ2-7
CAITGTGNYEQYF
TGTGCCATCACTGGGACAGGGAACTACGAGCAGTACTTC
>TRBV12-3/TRBV12-4|NA|NA|TRBJ2-3
CASSSQSTDTQYF
TGTGCCAGCAGTAGCCAGAGCACAGATACGCAGTATTTT
>TRBV7-2|NA|NA|TRBJ2-3
CASSSDTRAPSSTDTQYF
TGTGCCAGCAGCTCCGACACCCGGGCCCCGTCTTCCACAGATACGCAGTATTTT
>TRBV10-3|NA|NA|TRBJ2-5
CAIWRCLKETQYF
TGTGCCATCTGGAGGTGCCTTAAAGAGACCCAGTACTTC
>TRBV28|NA|NA|TRBJ1-4
CASRLLGGGNEKLFF
TGTGCCAGCAGGCTCCTAGGGGGTGGTAATGAAAAACTGTTTTTT
>TRBV5-4|NA|NA|TRBJ2-6
CASSRGGVSGANVLTF
TGTGCCAGCAGCAGGGGCGGTGTCTCTGGGGCCAACGTCCTGACTTTC
>TRBV5-1|NA|once|TRBJ2-2
CASDRDANTGELFF
TGCGCCAGCGACAGAGACGCGAACACCGGGGAGCTGTTTTTT
>TRBV3-1/TRBV3-2|NA|few|TRBJ1-5
CASSRGNQPQHF
TGTGCCAGCAGCCGGGGGAATCAGCCCCAGCATTTT
>TRBV11-2|TRBD2|NA|TRBJ2-5
CASSPREGETQYF
TGTGCCAGCAGTCCCCGGGAGGGAGAGACCCAGTACTTC
>TRBV18|NA|NA|TRBJ2-3
CASSPYIASPVSTDTQYF
TGTGCCAGCTCACCATATATCGCTAGCCCCGTAAGCACAGATACGCAGTATTTT
>TRBV6-6|TRBD2|NA|TRBJ2-5
CASRLAGTQETQYF
TGTGCCAGCCGACTAGCGGGGACCCAAGAGACCCAGTACTTC
>TRBV11-3|NA|NA|TRBJ2-2
CASSFRRGTGELFF
TGTGCCAGCAGCTTTCGAAGAGGCACCGGGGAGCTGTTTTTT
>TRBV19|TRBD1|NA|TRBJ2-5
CASRDRGQETQYF
TGTGCCAGTAGAGACAGGGGACAAGAGACCCAGTACTTC
>TRBV5-8|TRBD2|NA|TRBJ2-1
CASSFRLAGGGYNEQFF
TGTGCCAGCAGCTTTCGACTAGCGGGAGGGGGGTACAATGAGCAGTTCTTC
>TRBV6-4|NA|NA|TRBJ2-2
CASSDGDTGELFF
TGTGCCAGCAGTGACGGGGACACCGGGGAGCTGTTTTTT
>TRBV27|NA|NA|TRBJ2-7
CASGDSRYEQYF
TGTGCCAGCGGGGACTCCCGGTACGAGCAGTACTTC
>TRBV6-5|NA|NA|TRBJ2-7
CASSFDMAGGYEQYF
TGTGCCAGCAGTTTCGACATGGCTGGGGGATACGAGCAGTACTTC
>TRBV18|TRBD1|NA|TRBJ1-6
CASSPQQGARSPLHF
TGTGCCAGCTCACCACAACAGGGGGCTCGGTCACCCCTCCACTTT
>TRBV7-8|TRBD1|once|TRBJ2-1
CASSRRDSLNEQFF
TGTGCCAGCAGCCGCCGGGACAGTCTAAATGAGCAGTTCTTC
>TRBV6-2/TRBV6-3|TRBD1|NA|TRBJ1-5
CASSYPPFRDRRDQPQHF
TGTGCCAGCAGTTACCCCCCATTTCGGGACAGGAGAGATCAGCCCCAGCATTTT
>TRBV9|NA|NA|TRBJ2-2
CASSVGVTNTGELFF
TGTGCCAGCAGCGTAGGTGTGACGAACACCGGGGAGCTGTTTTTT
>TRBV25-1|TRBD1|NA|TRBJ1-6
CASWTGNYNSPLHF
TGTGCCAGCTGGACAGGGAACTATAATTCACCCCTCCACTTT
>TRBV11-2|NA|NA|TRBJ2-5
CASSFSGEETQYF
TGTGCCAGCAGCTTCTCTGGGGAGGAGACCCAGTACTTC
>TRBV12-3/TRBV12-4|NA|NA|TRBJ2-1
CASSLGNEQFF
TGTGCCAGCAGTTTAGGGAATGAGCAGTTCTTC
>TRBV3-1/TRBV3-2|NA|NA|TRBJ1-4
CASSPAGRPNEKLFF
TGTGCCAGCAGCCCAGCAGGTAGGCCTAATGAAAAACTGTTTTTT
>TRBV7-2|TRBD1|NA|TRBJ2-1
CASSLRQGRNNEQFF
TGTGCCAGCAGCTTAAGACAGGGGAGGAACAATGAGCAGTTCTTC
>TRBV10-3|NA|NA|TRBJ1-5
CAISDSNQPQHF
TGTGCCATCAGTGACAGCAATCAGCCCCAGCATTTT
>TRBV6-5|NA|NA|TRBJ2-1
CASNSNEQFF
TGTGCCAGCAATTCCAATGAGCAGTTCTTC
>TRBV29-1|NA|NA|TRBJ1-1
CSVVSGNTEAFF
TGCAGCGTTGTCTCCGGTAACACTGAAGCTTTCTTT